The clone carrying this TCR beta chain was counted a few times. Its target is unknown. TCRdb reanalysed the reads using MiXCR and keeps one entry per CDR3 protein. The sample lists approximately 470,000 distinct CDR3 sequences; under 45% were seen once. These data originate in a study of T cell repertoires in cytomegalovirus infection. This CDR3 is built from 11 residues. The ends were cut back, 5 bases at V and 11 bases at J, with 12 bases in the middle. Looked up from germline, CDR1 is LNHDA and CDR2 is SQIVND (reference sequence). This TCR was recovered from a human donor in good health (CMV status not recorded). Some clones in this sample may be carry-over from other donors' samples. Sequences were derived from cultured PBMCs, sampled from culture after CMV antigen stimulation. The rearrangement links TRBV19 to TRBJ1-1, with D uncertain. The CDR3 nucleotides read TGTGCCAGTAGTTCCGGCGGAGGGGCTTTCTTT. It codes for CASSSGGGAFF.